Following are 30 T cell receptor beta chains from one sample sequenced in a study of control samples from healthy donors and cancer patients. Assay: immunoSEQ multiplex PCR; the TCRdb copy retains only in-frame clones and omits some. Of approximately 63,000 clones in the sample, roughly 85% are singletons; the top ten hold 4.5% to 7%. Sample: blood. The source of these receptors is a man in his forties or fifties in good health.

This chain joins TRBV3-1 (or the pseudogene TRBV3-2) and TRBJ1-3; 7 bases map to TRBD1. Germline V gives CDR1 LGHDT, CDR2 YNNKEL (reference sequence). V lost 0 bases and J lost 0; bases outside the gene matches: 2. The CDR3 is made up of 16 amino acids. For the CDR3, the DNA is TGTGCCAGCAGCCAAGAGACAGGGTACTCTGGAAACACCATATATTTT. It codes for CASSQETGYSGNTIYF.

The V gene is TRBV9, the J gene TRBJ2-2; 9 bases are shared with TRBD2. The CDR3 sequence is 15 residues long. The V segment lost 1 base and the J segment 6 bases; nucleotides outside the gene matches: 4. CDR1 and CDR2 (germline): SGDLS, YYNGEE. CDR3 in DNA: TGTGCCAGCAGCGTAACACTAGCGGGCCCCGGGGAGCTGTTTTTT. This encodes CASSVTLAGPGELFF.

V is TRBV5-1 and J is TRBJ2-1; 11 bases match TRBD2. CDR1 SGHRS and CDR2 YFSETQ come from the germline V gene. The ends lost 6 bases at V and 8 bases at J; junction bases unmatched: 10. This CDR3 has 15 amino acids. For the CDR3, the DNA is TGCGCCAGCACCACTAGCGGGGGACGTGTTGATGAGCAGTTCTTC. Its translation: CASTTSGGRVDEQFF.

The chain is built from TRBV9 and TRBJ2-3, with 8 positions matching TRBD1. V dropped 0 bases and J dropped 6; count of bases not matched to a gene: 6. CDR1 and CDR2 from the germline V gene are SGDLS and YYNGEE. This CDR3 region has 15 residues. CDR3 amino acids: CASSVDHRGSDTQYF. The CDR3 DNA reads as TGTGCCAGCAGCGTAGACCACAGGGGGTCGGATACGCAGTATTTT.

This chain links TRBV11-1 with TRBJ2-4; no definite D call. Germline V gene sequence: CDR1 SGHAT, CDR2 FQDESV (reference sequence). Trimming shortened V by 1 base and J by 3 bases, and 13 bases separated the two germline ends. The CDR3 is made up of 16 amino acids. The CDR3 sequence is CASSLGSFFGKNIQYF. CDR3 bases: TGTGCCAGCAGCTTAGGGTCCTTCTTTGGCAAAAACATTCAGTACTTC.

The chain is built from TRBV14 and TRBJ2-7, with D perhaps given as TRBD1 or TRBD2 (5 bases each). The germline V gene has CDR1 SGHDN and CDR2 FVKESK. Trimming left V 5 bases short and J 0 bases short, with 14 bases between. The CDR3 spans 15 residues. The CDR3 sequence: CASSDRDGDSYEQYF. The CDR3 DNA follows: TGTGCCAGCAGCGACCGGGACGGCGACTCCTACGAGCAGTACTTC.

This clone was seen a single time. The chain has TRBV19 and TRBJ2-2; possibly TRBD2 for D (6 bases). There are 16 residues in the CDR3. Germline-derived CDR1 and CDR2 are LNHDA and SQIVND (reference sequence). The V gene lost 3 bases and the J gene lost 6 bases, with 17 bases spanning the gap. CDR3: CASSMRGRFDAGELFF. CDR3 bases: TGTGCCAGTAGTATGCGGGGCAGGTTCGACGCCGGGGAGCTGTTTTTT.

The chain carries TRBV28 and TRBJ1-6, with TRBD1 matching 8 bases. CDR1 and CDR2 from the germline V gene are MDHEN and SYDVKM. V lost 5 bases, J lost 8 bases, and 5 bases stayed unmatched. The CDR3 covers 14 residues. The CDR3 nucleotides read TGTGCCAGCAGTCGGACAGGGTACTATTCACCCCTCCACTTT. Translation gives CASSRTGYYSPLHF.

The chain combines TRBV30 with TRBJ1-5; D is perhaps TRBD1 (5 bases). Germline CDR1 GTSNPN, CDR2 SVGIG (reference sequence). The CDR3 totals 18 residues. With 3 bases removed from V and 1 base from J, the gap between germline ends came to 22 bases. In DNA form, the CDR3 reads TGTGCCTGGAGCGACCCCCCGCGGGGGGGTATGAGCAATCAGCCCCAGCATTTT. Translated, it gives CAWSDPPRGGMSNQPQHF.

V usage is TRBV7-6 and J usage is TRBJ1-2; 7 bases are a match to TRBD1. The V gene's germline CDR1 is SGHVS and CDR2 FNYEAQ. V dropped 3 bases and J dropped 6; count of bases not matched to a gene: 13. The CDR3 contains 16 residues. The CDR3 reads CASSFSSGTAADGYTF. DNA of the CDR3: TGTGCCAGCAGCTTTTCCTCCGGGACAGCGGCCGATGGCTACACCTTC.

CDR3: CASSLDRGSSYGYTF. The CDR3 DNA follows: TGTGCCAGCAGCTTAGATCGCGGCAGCTCCTATGGCTACACCTTC. The gene calls are TRBV11-3 and TRBJ1-2; D is undetermined. The CDR3 has 15 amino acids. Trimming left V 0 bases short and J 4 bases short, with 12 bases between. CDR1 SGHNT and CDR2 YENEEA come from the germline V gene. The full variable domain, with the rest looked up from reference TRBV11-3 and TRBJ1-2, is EAGVVQSPRYKIIEKKQPVAFWCNPISGHNTLYWYLQNLGQGPELLIRYENEEAVDDSQLPKDRFSAERLKGVDSTLKIQPAELGDSAVYLCASSLDRGSSYGYTFGSGTRLTVV.

DNA for the CDR3: TGTGCCAGCAGTTCCCTGACAGGGAGCTATGGCTACACCTTC. Amino acids: CASSSLTGSYGYTF. V gene TRBV6-5 combines with J gene TRBJ1-2, with 7 bases identical to TRBD1. CDR1 is MNHEY, CDR2 SVGAGI, per germline. The CDR3 spans 14 residues. V lost 4 bases and J lost 4; bases outside the gene matches: 6.

The chain combines TRBV11-3 with TRBJ1-1; unclear D gene. The germline CDR1 and CDR2 sequences are SGHNT and YENEEA. The V and J ends lost 3 bases and 5 bases respectively, with 10 bases between them. CDR3 size: 13 residues. Here the CDR3 DNA reads TGTGCCAGCAGCTTCAGGCTGGGAACTGAAGCTTTCTTT. The encoded protein is CASSFRLGTEAFF.

This clone has just a few counts. The chain recombines TRBV2 with TRBJ2-5; 14 bases line up with TRBD2. This CDR3 comprises 16 residues. The V gene's germline CDR1 is SNHLY and CDR2 FYNNEI. V trimming: 5 bases; J trimming: 5 bases; junction bases outside the gene matches: 7. CDR3 nucleotides: TGTGCCAGCAGTAAACAGGGACTAGCGGGAGCGGAGACCCAGTACTTC. Translation: CASSKQGLAGAETQYF.

The rearrangement joins TRBV29-1 to TRBJ1-2, with D possibly matching TRBD1 (5 bases). The CDR3 consists of 14 residues. V lost 6 bases and J 6 bases, leaving 20 bases between the germline ends. The V gene's germline CDR1 is SQVTM and CDR2 ANQGSEA. CDR3 nucleotides: TGCAGCGTGGTTTCCAGGTCGGGGGTGGATGGCTACACCTTC. Amino acid sequence: CSVVSRSGVDGYTF.

The table lists this clone with a count of one. This CDR3 reads CASRRRGDTEAFF. Here the CDR3 DNA reads TGTGCCAGCAGGCGCAGGGGAGACACTGAAGCTTTCTTT. J is TRBJ1-1 and V is TRBV7-9; possibly TRBD1 for D (6 bases). The germline gives CDR1 SEHNR, CDR2 FQNEAQ (reference sequence). Trimming took off 6 bases at V and 3 bases at J, with 11 bases between the two ends. The CDR3 has 13 residues.

This clone was seen only a few times. V usage is TRBV6-1 and J usage is TRBJ1-1; D ambiguous. The CDR3 covers 12 residues. V gave up 2 bases and J gave up 1 base, with 2 bases separating them. Germline CDR1 MNHNS, CDR2 SASEGT. Here the CDR3 reads CASSERNTEAFF. The DNA of the CDR3 is TGTGCCAGCAGTGAAAGGAACACTGAAGCTTTCTTT.

This clone appeared a single time. V and J are TRBV3-1 (or the pseudogene TRBV3-2) and TRBJ1-1; 8 bases match TRBD1. The CDR3 loop spans 13 amino acids. The V gene end was trimmed by 1 base and the J gene end by 5 bases; junction bases not matched to a gene: 0. Germline loops: CDR1 LGHDT, CDR2 YNNKEL (reference sequence). For the CDR3, the DNA is TGTGCCAGCAGCCAAGGGACAGGGACTGAAGCTTTCTTT. Protein product: CASSQGTGTEAFF.

This clone was observed a single time. The chain couples TRBV10-3 to TRBJ2-7; perhaps TRBD2 as D (6 bases). Germline loops: CDR1 ENHRY, CDR2 SYGVKD. The ends were cut back, 8 bases at V and 7 bases at J, with 21 bases in the middle. CDR3 length: 14 amino acids. This CDR3 reads CAIGDGLTTREQYF. Written as DNA, the CDR3 is TGTGCCATCGGGGACGGACTAACCACTCGGGAGCAGTACTTC.

The gene calls are TRBV10-3 and TRBJ2-5, with D tentatively TRBD2 (6 bases). CDR1 and CDR2 from the germline V gene are ENHRY and SYGVKD. CDR3 length equals 13 residues. Trimming took 9 bases from V and 5 from J, leaving 16 bases between them. The CDR3 DNA sequence: TGTGCCATTAGACGGGGCGGGATGGAGACCCAGTACTTC. Its translation is CAIRRGGMETQYF.

The chain uses TRBV27 and TRBJ1-1; 7 bases map to TRBD1. Germline V gene data show CDR1 as MNHEY and CDR2 as SMNVEV (reference sequence). This CDR3 contains 15 residues. Unmatched junction bases numbered 4, after V lost 2 bases and J lost 1 base. The CDR3 bases are TGTGCCAGCAGTTTAAGAGGGACAGCGAACACTGAAGCTTTCTTT. Translating it yields CASSLRGTANTEAFF.

Regarding this clone: Other DNA sequences in the sample encode the same CDR3. The V gene is TRBV28, the J gene TRBJ1-5, with unresolved D. The germline V gene has CDR1 MDHEN and CDR2 SYDVKM. V was pared by 5 bases and J by 4 bases, with 6 bases between. CDR3 size: 12 residues. CDR3 loop: CASSPPNQPQHF. In nucleotides, the CDR3 is TGTGCCAGCAGTCCACCAAATCAGCCCCAGCATTTT.

This sequence joins TRBV6-5 and TRBJ2-5, with D maybe TRBD1 (6 bases). The CDR3 runs 15 residues. Germline values: CDR1 MNHEY, CDR2 SVGAGI. Trimming removed 5 bases from V and 1 base from J, with 14 bases in between. The DNA of the CDR3 is TGTGCCAGCAGTAAGACCTCAGGGGTCCAAGAGACCCAGTACTTC. Protein product: CASSKTSGVQETQYF.

The CDR3 nucleotides read TGCGCCAGCAGCCAAGAACTCTACCACAGGGGTTCCGAGCAGTACTTC. Translating it yields CASSQELYHRGSEQYF. V usage is TRBV4-3 and J usage is TRBJ2-7, with 7 bases matching TRBD1. Germline V gene lookup returns CDR1 LGHNA and CDR2 YSLEER. V trimming: 0 bases; J trimming: 6 bases; junction bases outside the gene matches: 11. This CDR3 contains 16 residues.

The V call is TRBV20-1, the J call TRBJ2-7; the D is unclear. V was cut by 3 bases and J by 4 bases, with 13 bases left in between. Germline CDR1 is DFQATT and CDR2 is SNEGSKA (reference sequence). CDR3 length equals 13 residues. The CDR3 region has the DNA TGCAGTGCTAGTGCCGACATCGGTTACGAGCAGTACTTC. Translating gives CSASADIGYEQYF.

This chain uses TRBV27 with TRBJ2-1; TRBD2 matches at 9 bases. V gave up 6 bases and J gave up 3 bases; unmatched junction bases: 6. There are 15 residues in the CDR3. The germline V gene encodes CDR1 MNHEY and CDR2 SMNVEV (reference sequence). The chain's CDR3 is CASRIAGDGYNEQFF. DNA of the CDR3: TGTGCCAGCAGGATAGCGGGAGATGGCTACAATGAGCAGTTCTTC.

The chain recombines TRBV24-1 with TRBJ2-7; D is possibly TRBD2 (5 bases). Germline V gene sequence: CDR1 KGHDR, CDR2 SFDVKD. V lost 5 bases and J lost 3, with 13 bases in between. The CDR3 runs to 14 residues. The CDR3 coding sequence is TGTGCCACCAGTGCATCGGGGTCCTACTACGAGCAGTACTTC. Its protein product is CATSASGSYYEQYF.

The V call is TRBV27, the J call TRBJ1-2; tentatively, D is TRBD1 (6 bases). V dropped 2 bases and J dropped 11 bases, with 21 bases sitting between them. This CDR3 comprises 15 residues. Germline V lookup: CDR1 MNHEY, CDR2 SMNVEV (reference sequence). In DNA, the CDR3 is TGTGCCAGCAGTTTAGCAGGGGCCGGTGTCTGGGGGTACACCTTC. This codes for CASSLAGAGVWGYTF.

The chain is built from TRBV19 and TRBJ2-5; 8 bases line up with TRBD2. This CDR3 has 14 amino acids. Looked up from germline, CDR1 is LNHDA and CDR2 is SQIVND (reference sequence). V gave up 7 bases and J gave up 4 bases; unmatched junction bases: 8. CDR3 bases: TGTGCCAGTAATCCAGCGGGAGCATTAGAGACCCAGTACTTC. Its protein is CASNPAGALETQYF.

V and J are TRBV7-2 and TRBJ2-2; unclear D gene. Per the germline V gene, CDR1 is SGHTA and CDR2 is FQGNSA. Trimming removed 5 bases from V and 1 base from J, with 8 bases in between. CDR3 length equals 14 residues. CDR3 amino acids: CASSPLMNTGELFF. The CDR3 nucleotides read TGTGCCAGCAGCCCCCTAATGAACACCGGGGAGCTGTTTTTT.